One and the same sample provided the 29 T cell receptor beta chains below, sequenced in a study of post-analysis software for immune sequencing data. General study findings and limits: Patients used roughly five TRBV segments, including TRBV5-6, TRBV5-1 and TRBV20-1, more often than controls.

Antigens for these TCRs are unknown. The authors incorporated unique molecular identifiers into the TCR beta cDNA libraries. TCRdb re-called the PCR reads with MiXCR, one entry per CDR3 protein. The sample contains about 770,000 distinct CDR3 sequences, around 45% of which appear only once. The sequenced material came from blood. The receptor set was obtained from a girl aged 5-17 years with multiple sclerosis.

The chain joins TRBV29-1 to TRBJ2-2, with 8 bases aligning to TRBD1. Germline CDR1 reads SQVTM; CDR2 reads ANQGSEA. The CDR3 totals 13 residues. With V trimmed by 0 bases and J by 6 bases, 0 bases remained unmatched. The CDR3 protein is CSVEETGAGELFF. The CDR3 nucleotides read TGCAGCGTTGAAGAGACAGGGGCCGGGGAGCTGTTTTTT.

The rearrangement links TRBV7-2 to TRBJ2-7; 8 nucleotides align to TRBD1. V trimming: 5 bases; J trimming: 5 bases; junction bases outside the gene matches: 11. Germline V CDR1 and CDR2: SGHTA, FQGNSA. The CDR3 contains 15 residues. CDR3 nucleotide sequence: TGTGCCAGCAGCCGGGGGCGGACAGGGACCCACGAGCAGTACTTC. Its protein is CASSRGRTGTHEQYF.

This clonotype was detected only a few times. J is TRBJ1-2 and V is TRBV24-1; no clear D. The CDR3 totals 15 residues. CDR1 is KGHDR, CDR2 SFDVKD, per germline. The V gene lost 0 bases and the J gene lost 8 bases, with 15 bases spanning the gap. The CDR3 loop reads CATSDLSTPTGGYTF. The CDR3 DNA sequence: TGTGCCACCAGTGATTTGTCAACCCCGACGGGCGGCTACACCTTC.

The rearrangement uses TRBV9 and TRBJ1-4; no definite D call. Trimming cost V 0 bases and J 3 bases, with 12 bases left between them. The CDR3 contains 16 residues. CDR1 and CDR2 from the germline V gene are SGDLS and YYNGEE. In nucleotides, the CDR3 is TGTGCCAGCAGCGTAGACCTCAACGGTCCTAATGAAAAACTGTTTTTT. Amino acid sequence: CASSVDLNGPNEKLFF.

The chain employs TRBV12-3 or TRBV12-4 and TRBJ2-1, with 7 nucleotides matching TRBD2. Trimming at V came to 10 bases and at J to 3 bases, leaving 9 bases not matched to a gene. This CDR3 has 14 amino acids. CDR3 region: CATRMGTIYNEQFF. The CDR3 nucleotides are TGTGCCACCAGGATGGGGACTATCTACAATGAGCAGTTCTTC.

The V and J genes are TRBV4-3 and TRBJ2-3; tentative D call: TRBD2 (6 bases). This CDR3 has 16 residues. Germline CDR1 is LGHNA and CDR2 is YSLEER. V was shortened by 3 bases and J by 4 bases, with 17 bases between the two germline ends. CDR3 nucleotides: TGCGCCAGCAGCCAGGACCCTTACGGGGAGGCAGATACGCAGTATTTT. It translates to CASSQDPYGEADTQYF.

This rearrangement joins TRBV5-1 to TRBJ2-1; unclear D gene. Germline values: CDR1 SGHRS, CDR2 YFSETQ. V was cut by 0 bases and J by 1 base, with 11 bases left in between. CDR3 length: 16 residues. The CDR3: CASSLGRLGSYNEQFF. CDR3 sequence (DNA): TGCGCCAGCAGCTTGGGGCGGCTAGGGTCCTACAATGAGCAGTTCTTC.

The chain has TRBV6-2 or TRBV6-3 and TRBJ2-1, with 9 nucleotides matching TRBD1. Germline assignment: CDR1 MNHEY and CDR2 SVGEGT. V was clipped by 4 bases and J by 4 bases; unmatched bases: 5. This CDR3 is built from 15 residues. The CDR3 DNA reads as TGTGCCAGCAGTTTGGGGACAGGGCATTACAATGAGCAGTTCTTC. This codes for CASSLGTGHYNEQFF.

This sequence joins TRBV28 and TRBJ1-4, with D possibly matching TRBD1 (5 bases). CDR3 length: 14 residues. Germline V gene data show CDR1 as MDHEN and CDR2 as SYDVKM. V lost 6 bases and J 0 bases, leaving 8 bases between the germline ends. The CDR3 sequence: CASSPDTTNEKLFF. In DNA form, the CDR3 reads TGTGCCAGCAGCCCGGACACAACTAATGAAAAACTGTTTTTT.

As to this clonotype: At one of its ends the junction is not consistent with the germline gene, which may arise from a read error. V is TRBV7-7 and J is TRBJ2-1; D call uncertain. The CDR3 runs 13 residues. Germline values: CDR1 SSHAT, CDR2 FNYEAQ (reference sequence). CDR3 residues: CASSLDQRNEQFF. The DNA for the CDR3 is TGTGCTAGCAGCTTAGACCAGCGCAATGAGCAGTTCTTC.

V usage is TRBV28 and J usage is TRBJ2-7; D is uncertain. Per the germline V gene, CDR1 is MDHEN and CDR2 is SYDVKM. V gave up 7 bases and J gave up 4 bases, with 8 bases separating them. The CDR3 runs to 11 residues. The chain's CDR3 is CASTARYEQYF. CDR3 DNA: TGTGCCAGCACCGCGCGGTACGAGCAGTACTTC. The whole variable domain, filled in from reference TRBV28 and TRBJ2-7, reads DVKVTQSSRYLVKRTGEKVFLECVQDMDHENMFWYRQDPGLGLRLIYFSYDVKMKEKGDIPEGYSVSREKKERFSLILESASTNQTSMYLCASTARYEQYFGPGTRLTVT.

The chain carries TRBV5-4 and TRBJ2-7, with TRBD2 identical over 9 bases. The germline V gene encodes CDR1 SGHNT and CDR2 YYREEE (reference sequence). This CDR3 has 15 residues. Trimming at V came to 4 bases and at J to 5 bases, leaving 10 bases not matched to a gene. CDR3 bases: TGTGCCAGCAGCCGTGAACTAGCGGGTCGACACGAGCAGTACTTC. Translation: CASSRELAGRHEQYF.

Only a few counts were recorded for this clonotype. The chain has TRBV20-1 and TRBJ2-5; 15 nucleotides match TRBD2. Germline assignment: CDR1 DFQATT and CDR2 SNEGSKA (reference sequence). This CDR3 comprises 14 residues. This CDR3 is CSHGTSGRWETQYF. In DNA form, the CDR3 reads TGCAGCCACGGGACTAGCGGGAGGTGGGAGACCCAGTACTTC.

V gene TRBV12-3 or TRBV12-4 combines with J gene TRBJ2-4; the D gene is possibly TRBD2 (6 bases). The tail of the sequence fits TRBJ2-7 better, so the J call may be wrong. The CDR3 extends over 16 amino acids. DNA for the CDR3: TGTGCCAGCAGCTCCCCCCCGGAGGGAGTAGGCTACGAGCAGTACTTC. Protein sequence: CASSSPPEGVGYEQYF.

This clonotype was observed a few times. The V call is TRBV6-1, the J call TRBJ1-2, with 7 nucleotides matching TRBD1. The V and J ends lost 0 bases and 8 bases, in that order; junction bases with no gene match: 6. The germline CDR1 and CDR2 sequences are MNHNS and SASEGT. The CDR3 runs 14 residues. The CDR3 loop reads CASSEAWDSGGYTF. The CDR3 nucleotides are TGTGCCAGCAGTGAAGCGTGGGACAGCGGCGGCTACACCTTC.

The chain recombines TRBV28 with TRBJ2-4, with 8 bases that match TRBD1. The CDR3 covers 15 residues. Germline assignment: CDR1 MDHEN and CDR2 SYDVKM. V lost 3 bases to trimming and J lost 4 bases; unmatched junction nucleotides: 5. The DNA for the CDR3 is TGTGCCAGCAGTTTCCGACGGACAGGGAAAAACATTCAGTACTTC. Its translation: CASSFRRTGKNIQYF.

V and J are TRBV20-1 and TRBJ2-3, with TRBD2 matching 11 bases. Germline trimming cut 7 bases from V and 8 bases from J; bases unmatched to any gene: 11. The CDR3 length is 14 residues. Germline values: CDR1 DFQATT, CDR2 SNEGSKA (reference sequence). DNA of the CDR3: TGCAGTGTTTTACTAGCGGGAGAGCGGGGTACGCAGTATTTT. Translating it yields CSVLLAGERGTQYF.

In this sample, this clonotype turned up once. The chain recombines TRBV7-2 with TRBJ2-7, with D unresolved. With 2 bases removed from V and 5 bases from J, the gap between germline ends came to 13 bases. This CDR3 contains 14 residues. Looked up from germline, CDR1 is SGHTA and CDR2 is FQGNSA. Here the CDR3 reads CASSLYGLLDEQYF. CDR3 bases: TGTGCCAGCAGCTTATACGGCCTTTTGGACGAGCAGTACTTC.

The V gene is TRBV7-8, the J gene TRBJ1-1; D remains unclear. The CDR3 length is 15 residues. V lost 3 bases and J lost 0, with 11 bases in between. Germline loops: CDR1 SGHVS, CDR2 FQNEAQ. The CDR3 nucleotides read TGTGCCAGCAGCTTGGGGAGGACTTTGAACACTGAAGCTTTCTTT. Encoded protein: CASSLGRTLNTEAFF.

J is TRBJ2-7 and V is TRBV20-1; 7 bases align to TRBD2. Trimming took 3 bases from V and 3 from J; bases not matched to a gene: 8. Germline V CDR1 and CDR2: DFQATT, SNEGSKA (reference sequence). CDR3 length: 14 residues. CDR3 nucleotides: TGCAGTGCTAGCCCCCTAGCGGAAGACTACGAGCAGTACTTC. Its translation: CSASPLAEDYEQYF.

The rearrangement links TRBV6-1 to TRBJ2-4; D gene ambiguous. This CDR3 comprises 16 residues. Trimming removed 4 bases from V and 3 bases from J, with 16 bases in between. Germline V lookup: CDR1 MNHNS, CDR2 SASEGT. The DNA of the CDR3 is TGTGCCAGCAGTGTCCACTTCCTATGGGACAAAAACATTCAGTACTTC. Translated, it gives CASSVHFLWDKNIQYF.

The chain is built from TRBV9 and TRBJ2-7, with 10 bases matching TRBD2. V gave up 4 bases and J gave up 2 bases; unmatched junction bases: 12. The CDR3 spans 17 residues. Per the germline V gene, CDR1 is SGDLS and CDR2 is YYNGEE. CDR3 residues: CASSFGRSGRAAYEQYF. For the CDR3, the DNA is TGTGCCAGCAGCTTTGGTAGGAGCGGGAGGGCCGCCTACGAGCAGTACTTC.

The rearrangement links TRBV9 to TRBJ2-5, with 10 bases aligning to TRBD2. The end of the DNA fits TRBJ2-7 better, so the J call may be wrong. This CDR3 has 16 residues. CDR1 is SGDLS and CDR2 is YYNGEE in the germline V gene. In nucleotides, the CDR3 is TGTGCCAGCGGAGCGGGAGGGCCGGATAATAAGTACGAGCAGTACTTC. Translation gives CASGAGGPDNKYEQYF.

The CDR3 loop reads CASTEGPPETQYF. The CDR3 region has the DNA TGTGCCAGCACGGAAGGACCTCCGGAGACCCAGTACTTC. V is TRBV6-2 or TRBV6-3 and J is TRBJ2-5; no definite D call. This CDR3 comprises 13 residues. V was pared by 7 bases and J by 5 bases, with 14 bases between. Germline loops: CDR1 MNHEY, CDR2 SVGEGT.

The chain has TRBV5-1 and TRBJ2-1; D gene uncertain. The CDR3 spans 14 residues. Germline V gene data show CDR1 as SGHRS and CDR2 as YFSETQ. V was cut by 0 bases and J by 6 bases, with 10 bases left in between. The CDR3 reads CASSLEVIGNEQFF. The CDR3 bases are TGCGCCAGCAGCTTGGAGGTTATTGGCAATGAGCAGTTCTTC.

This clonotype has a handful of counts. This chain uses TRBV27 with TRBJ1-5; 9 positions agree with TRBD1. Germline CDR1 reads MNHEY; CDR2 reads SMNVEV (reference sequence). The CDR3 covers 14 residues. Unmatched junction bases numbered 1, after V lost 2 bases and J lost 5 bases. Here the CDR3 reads CASSLRQGDQPQHF. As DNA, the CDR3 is TGTGCCAGCAGTTTAAGACAGGGGGATCAGCCCCAGCATTTT.

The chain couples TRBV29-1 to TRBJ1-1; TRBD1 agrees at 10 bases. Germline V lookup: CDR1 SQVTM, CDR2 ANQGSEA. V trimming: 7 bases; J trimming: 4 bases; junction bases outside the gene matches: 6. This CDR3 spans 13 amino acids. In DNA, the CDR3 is TGCAGCGAGGGACAGGGGATGGGCACTGAAGCTTTCTTT. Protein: CSEGQGMGTEAFF. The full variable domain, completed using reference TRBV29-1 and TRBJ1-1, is SAVISQKPSRDICQRGTSLTIQCQVDSQVTMMFWYRQQPGQSLTLIATANQGSEATYESGFVIDKFPISRPNLTFSTLTVSNMSPEDSSIYLCSEGQGMGTEAFFGQGTRLTVV.

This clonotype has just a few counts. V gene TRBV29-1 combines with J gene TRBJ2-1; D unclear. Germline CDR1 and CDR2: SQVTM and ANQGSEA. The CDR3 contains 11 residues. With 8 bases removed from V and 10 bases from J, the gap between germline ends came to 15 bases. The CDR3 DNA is TGCAGCTCCTTGGGTACCAGCGAGCAGTTCTTC. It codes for CSSLGTSEQFF.

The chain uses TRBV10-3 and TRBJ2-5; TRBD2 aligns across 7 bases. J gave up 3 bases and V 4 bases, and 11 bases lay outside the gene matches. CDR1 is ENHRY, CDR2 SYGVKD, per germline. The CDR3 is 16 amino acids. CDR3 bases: TGTGCCATCAGTGTGGGTCCGGGACTACACGAAGAGACCCAGTACTTC. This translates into CAISVGPGLHEETQYF.